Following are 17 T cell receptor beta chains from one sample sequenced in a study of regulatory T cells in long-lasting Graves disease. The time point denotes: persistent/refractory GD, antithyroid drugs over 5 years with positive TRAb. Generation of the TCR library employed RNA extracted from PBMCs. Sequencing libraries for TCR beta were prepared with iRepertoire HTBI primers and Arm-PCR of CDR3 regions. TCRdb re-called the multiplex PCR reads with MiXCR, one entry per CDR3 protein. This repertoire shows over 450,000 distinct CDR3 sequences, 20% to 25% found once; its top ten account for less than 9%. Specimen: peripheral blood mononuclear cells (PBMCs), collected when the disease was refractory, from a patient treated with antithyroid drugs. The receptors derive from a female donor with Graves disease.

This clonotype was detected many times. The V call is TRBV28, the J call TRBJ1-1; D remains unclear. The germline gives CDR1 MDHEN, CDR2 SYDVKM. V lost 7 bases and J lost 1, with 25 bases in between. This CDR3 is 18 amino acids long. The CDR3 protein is CASTQDLLGRSPNTEAFF. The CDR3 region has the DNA TGTGCCAGCACACAAGACCTACTGGGCAGATCACCGAACACTGAAGCTTTCTTT.

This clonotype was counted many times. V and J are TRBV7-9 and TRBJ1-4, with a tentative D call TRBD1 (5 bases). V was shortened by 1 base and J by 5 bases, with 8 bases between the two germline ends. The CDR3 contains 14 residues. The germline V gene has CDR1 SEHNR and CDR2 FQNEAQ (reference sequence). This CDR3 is CASSLEQANEKLFF. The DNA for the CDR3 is TGTGCCAGCAGCTTAGAACAGGCAAATGAAAAACTGTTTTTT. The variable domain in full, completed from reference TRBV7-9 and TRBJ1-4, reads DTGVSQNPRHKITKRGQNVTFRCDPISEHNRLYWYRQTLGQGPEFLTYFQNEAQLEKSRLLSDRFSAERPKGSFSTLEIQRTEQGDSAMYLCASSLEQANEKLFFGSGTQLSVL.

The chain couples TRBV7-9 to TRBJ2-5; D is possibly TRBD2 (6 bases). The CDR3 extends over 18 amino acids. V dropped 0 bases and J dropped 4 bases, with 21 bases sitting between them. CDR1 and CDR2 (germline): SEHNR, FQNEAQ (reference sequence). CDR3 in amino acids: CASSLAIGRGWARETQYF. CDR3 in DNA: TGTGCCAGCAGCTTAGCGATCGGGAGAGGATGGGCTCGAGAGACCCAGTACTTC.

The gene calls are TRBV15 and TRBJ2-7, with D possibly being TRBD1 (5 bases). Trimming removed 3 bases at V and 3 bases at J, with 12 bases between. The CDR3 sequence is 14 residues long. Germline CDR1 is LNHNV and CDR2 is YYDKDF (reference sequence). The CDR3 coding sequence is TGTGCCACCAGCAGGGATAAAGGGGACTACGAGCAGTACTTC. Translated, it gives CATSRDKGDYEQYF.

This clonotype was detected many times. CDR3 amino acids: CASSYFPTGDEQYF. CDR3 in DNA: TGTGCCAGCAGTTACTTTCCAACAGGGGACGAGCAGTACTTC. The rearrangement joins TRBV6-5 to TRBJ2-7, with 7 bases that match TRBD1. Trimming took 1 base from V and 5 from J; bases not matched to a gene: 5. Germline V lookup: CDR1 MNHEY, CDR2 SVGAGI. This CDR3 region has 14 residues.

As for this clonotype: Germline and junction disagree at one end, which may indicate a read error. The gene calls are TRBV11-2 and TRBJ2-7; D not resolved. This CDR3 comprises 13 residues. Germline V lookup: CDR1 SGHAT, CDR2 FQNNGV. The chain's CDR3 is CASRKIGRIEPYF. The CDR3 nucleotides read TGTGCCAGCAGAAAAATCGGACGGATCGAGCCGTACTTC.

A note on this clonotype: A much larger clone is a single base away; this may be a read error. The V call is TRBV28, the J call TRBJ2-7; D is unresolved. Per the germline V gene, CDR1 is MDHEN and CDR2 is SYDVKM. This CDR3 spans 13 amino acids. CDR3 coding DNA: TGTGCCAGCAGTTCCCCCGCCTCCTACGAGCCGTACTTC. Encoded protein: CASSSPASYEPYF.

CDR3 coding DNA: TGTGCCAGTAGTCTGAGACCGAAGTCTAGCAATCAGCCCCAGCATTTT. This translates into CASSLRPKSSNQPQHF. The chain links TRBV19 to TRBJ1-5; D not certain. The CDR3 runs to 16 residues. Trimming stripped 5 bases from V and 0 bases from J, with 14 bases between. The germline V gene has CDR1 LNHDA and CDR2 SQIVND (reference sequence).

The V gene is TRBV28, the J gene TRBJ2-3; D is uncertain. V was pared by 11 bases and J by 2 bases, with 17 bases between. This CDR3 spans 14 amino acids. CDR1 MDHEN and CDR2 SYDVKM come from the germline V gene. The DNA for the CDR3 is TGTGCCCTGAGCGAAGGTTCTCTCACAGATACGCAGTATTTT. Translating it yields CALSEGSLTDTQYF.

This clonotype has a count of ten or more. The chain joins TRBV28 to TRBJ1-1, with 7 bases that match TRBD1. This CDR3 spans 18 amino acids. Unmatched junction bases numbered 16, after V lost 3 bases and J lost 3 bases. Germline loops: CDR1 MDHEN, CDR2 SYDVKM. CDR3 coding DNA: TGTGCCAGCAGTTTTACCTCTCTCGGACAGGTTAGGGACACTGAAGCTTTCTTT. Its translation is CASSFTSLGQVRDTEAFF.

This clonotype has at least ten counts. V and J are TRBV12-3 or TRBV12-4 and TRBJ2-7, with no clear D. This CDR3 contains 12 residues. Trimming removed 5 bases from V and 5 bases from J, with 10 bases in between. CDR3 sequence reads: CASSLLKHEQYF. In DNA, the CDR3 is TGTGCCAGCAGTCTGCTAAAGCACGAGCAGTACTTC.

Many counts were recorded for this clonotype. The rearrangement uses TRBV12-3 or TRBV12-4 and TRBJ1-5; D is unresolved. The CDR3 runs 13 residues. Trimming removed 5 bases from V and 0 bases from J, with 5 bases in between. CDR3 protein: CASSTNSNQPQHF. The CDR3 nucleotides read TGTGCCAGCAGTACCAATAGCAATCAGCCCCAGCATTTT.

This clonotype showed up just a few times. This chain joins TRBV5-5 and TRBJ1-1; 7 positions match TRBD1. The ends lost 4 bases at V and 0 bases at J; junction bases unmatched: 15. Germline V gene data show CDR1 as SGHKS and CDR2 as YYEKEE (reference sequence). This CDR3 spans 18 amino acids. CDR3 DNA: TGTGCCAGCAGCGGGTGGGCGGGGACAGCGCTCATGAACACTGAAGCTTTCTTT. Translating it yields CASSGWAGTALMNTEAFF.

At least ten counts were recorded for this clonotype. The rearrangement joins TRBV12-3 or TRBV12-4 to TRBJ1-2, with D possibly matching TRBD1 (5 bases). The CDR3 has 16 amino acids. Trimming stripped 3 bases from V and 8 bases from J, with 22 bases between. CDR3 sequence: CASSFPLQGGLGGYTF. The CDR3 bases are TGTGCCAGCAGTTTTCCCCTCCAGGGAGGGCTCGGAGGCTACACCTTC.

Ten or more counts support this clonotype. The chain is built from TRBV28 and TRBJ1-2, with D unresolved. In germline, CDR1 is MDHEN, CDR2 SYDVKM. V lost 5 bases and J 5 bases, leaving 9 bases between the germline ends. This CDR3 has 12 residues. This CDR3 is CASSLQEYGYTF. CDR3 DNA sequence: TGTGCCAGCAGTCTCCAGGAGTATGGCTACACCTTC.

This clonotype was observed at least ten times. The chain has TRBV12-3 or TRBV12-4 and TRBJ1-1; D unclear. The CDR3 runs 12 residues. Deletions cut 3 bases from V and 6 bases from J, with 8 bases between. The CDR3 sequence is CASSFEGPEAFF. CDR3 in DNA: TGTGCCAGCAGTTTTGAGGGCCCTGAAGCTTTCTTT.

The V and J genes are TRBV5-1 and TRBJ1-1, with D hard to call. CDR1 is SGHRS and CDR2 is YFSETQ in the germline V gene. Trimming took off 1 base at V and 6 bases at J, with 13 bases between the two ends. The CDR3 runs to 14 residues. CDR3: CASSLQRRASEAFF. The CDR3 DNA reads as TGCGCCAGCAGCTTGCAACGTAGGGCATCTGAAGCTTTCTTT.